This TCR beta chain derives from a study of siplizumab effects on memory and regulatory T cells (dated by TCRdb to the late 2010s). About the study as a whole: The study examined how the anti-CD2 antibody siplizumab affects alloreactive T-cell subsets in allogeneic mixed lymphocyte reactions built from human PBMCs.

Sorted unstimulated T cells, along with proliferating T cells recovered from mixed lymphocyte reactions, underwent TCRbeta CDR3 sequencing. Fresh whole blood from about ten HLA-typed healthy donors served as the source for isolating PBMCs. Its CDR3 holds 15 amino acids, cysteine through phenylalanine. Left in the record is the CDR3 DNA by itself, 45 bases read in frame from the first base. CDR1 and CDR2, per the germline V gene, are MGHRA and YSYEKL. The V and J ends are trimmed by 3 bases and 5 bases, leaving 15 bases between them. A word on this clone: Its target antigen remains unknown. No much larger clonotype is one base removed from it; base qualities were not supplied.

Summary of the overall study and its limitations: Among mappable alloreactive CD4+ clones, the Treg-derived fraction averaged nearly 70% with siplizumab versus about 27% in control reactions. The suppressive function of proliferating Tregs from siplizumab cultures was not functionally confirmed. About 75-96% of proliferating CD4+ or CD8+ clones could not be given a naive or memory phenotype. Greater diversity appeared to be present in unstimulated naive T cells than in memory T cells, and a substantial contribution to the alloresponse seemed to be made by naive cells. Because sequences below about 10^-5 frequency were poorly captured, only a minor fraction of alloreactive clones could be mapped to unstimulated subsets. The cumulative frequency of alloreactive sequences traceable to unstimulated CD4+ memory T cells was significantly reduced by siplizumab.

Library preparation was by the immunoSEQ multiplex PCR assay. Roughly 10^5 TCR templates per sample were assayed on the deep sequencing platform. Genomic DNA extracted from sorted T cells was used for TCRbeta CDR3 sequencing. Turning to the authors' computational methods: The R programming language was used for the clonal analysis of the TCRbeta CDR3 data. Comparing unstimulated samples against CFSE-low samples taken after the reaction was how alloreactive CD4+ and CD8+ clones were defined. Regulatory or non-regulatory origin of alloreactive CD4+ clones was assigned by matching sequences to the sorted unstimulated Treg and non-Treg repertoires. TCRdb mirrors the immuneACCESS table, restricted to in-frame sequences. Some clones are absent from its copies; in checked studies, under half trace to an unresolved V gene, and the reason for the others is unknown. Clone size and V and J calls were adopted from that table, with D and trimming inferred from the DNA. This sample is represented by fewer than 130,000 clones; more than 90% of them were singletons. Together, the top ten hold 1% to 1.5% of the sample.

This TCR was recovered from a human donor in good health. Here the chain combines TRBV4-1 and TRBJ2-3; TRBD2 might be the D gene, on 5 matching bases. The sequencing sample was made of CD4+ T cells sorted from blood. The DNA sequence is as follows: TGCGCCAGCAGCCAGGATCGACTAATTCAAGATACGCAGTATTTT. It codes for CASSQDRLIQDTQYF.